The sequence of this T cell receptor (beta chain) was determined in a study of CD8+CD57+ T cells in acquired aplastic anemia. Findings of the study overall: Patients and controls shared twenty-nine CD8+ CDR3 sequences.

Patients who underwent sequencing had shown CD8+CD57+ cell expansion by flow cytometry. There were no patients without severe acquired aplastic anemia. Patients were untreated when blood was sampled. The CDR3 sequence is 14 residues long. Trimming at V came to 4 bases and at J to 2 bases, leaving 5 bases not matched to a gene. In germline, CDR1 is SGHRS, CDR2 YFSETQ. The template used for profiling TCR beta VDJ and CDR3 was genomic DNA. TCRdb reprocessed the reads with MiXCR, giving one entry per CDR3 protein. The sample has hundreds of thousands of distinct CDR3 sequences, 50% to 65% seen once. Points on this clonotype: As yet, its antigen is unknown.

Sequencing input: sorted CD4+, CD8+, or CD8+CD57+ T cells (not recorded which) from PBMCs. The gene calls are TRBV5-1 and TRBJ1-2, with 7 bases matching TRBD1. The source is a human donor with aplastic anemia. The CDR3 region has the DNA TGCGCCAGCAGCCGGACACAGGGGAACTATGGCTACACCTTC. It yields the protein CASSRTQGNYGYTF.